A selection of T cell receptor beta chains follows, all from one sample in a study of OX40 agonist ivuxolimab in advanced cancers. This table comes from immunoSEQ multiplex PCR, and its TCRdb copy is limited to in-frame clones, with some not included. The sample yields about 37,000 clones, 70% to 80% seen once. The specimen comprised CD4+ or CD8+ T cells sorted from blood, sampled in a trial of the OX40 agonist ivuxolimab. Receptors originate from an adult with an advanced solid tumor such as melanoma, head and neck, liver or kidney cancer. Each CDR3 is given with its conserved first and last residue. The order of the fields is J gene, clone size, D gene, V gene, CDR3 DNA, CDR3 protein. The D gene is left open where the match is weak. Not every row has a clone size; where given, it reads once, few, many or a size class.

>TRBJ1-3|once|NA|TRBV11-2
TGTGCCAGCAGCTTAAGCGGGAGGGCTGGAAACACCATATATTTT
CASSLSGRAGNTIYF
>TRBJ2-2|NA|NA|TRBV9
TGTGCCAGCAGCGGATCGACCGGGGAGCTGTTTTTT
CASSGSTGELFF
>TRBJ1-3|NA|NA|TRBV5-1
TGCGCCAGCAGCTCACAACAGGGTTCCGGAAACACCATATATTTT
CASSSQQGSGNTIYF
>TRBJ2-3|medium-sized|NA|TRBV19
TGTGCCACAACCCCGAGCTACCCACCTACAGATACGCAGTATTTT
CATTPSYPPTDTQYF
>TRBJ1-2|NA|TRBD1|TRBV13
TGTGCCAGCAGCCGACGAACCTGGACAGGCTATGGCTACACCTTC
CASSRRTWTGYGYTF
>TRBJ2-4|once|NA|TRBV7-9
TGTGCCAGCAGCTTAGAGGCAGATTCCCAGTACTTC
CASSLEADSQYF
>TRBJ2-5|NA|NA|TRBV7-9
TGTGCCAGCAGCTTTCCGGGGTTCGGGGAGACCCAGTACTTC
CASSFPGFGETQYF
>TRBJ1-5|NA|NA|TRBV7-8
TGTGCCAGCAGCTTGGGGGACGGGAATCAGCCCCAGCATTTT
CASSLGDGNQPQHF
>TRBJ2-1|few|TRBD2|TRBV10-2
TGCGCCAGCAGTGAACTAGCGCGTAACAATGAGCAGTTCTTC
CASSELARNNEQFF
>TRBJ1-2|once|TRBD1|TRBV5-1
TGCGCCAGCAGCCCAGACAGGGTCAACTATGGCTACACCTTC
CASSPDRVNYGYTF